The rows below give T cell receptor beta chains drawn from one sample of a study of early stage breast cancer tumors. Assay: immunoSEQ multiplex PCR; the TCRdb copy retains only in-frame clones and omits some. The data contain about 51,000 clones, roughly 73% of them singletons. Specimen: blood. All receptors come from a person aged 40 to 49 with breast cancer. The CDR3 runs from the conserved cysteine through the conserved F or W. A D gene is named only where the DNA matches it firmly. Clone sizes are given selectively: once, few, many, or a class where the clone is expanded.

clone size	D gene	J gene	V gene	CDR3 protein	CDR3 DNA
-	-	TRBJ1-2	TRBV30	CAWKGRGFYGYTF	TGTGCCTGGAAGGGCAGGGGATTCTATGGCTACACCTTC
-	-	TRBJ2-7	TRBV9	CASSVGPTYEQYF	TGTGCCAGCAGCGTAGGACCAACCTACGAGCAGTACTTC
-	TRBD2	TRBJ2-2	TRBV11-3	CASSKTSGLGELFF	TGTGCCAGCAGTAAGACTAGCGGGCTCGGGGAGCTGTTTTTT
-	TRBD2	TRBJ2-7	TRBV7-8	CASSLDSGTREQYF	TGTGCCAGCAGCTTAGACTCCGGGACTAGGGAGCAGTACTTC
-	TRBD1	TRBJ1-2	TRBV30	CAWTGQGLGYTF	TGTGCCTGGACCGGACAGGGGTTGGGCTACACCTTC
-	TRBD1	TRBJ2-1	TRBV19	CASSGTGTGFFNEQFF	TGTGCCAGTAGTGGTACGGGGACAGGGTTTTTTAATGAGCAGTTCTTC
-	TRBD2	TRBJ2-7	TRBV10-3	CAISVSGNSYEQYF	TGTGCCATCAGTGTGAGCGGGAACTCCTACGAGCAGTACTTC
-	-	TRBJ1-5	TRBV19	CASSIAGRGNQPQHF	TGTGCCAGTAGTATAGCTGGCAGGGGCAATCAGCCCCAGCATTTT
few	-	TRBJ1-1	TRBV30	CAWSWQRAEAFF	TGTGCCTGGAGTTGGCAGAGGGCTGAAGCTTTCTTT
-	TRBD2	TRBJ2-1	TRBV30	CAFRREGNEQFF	TGTGCCTTTCGTAGGGAGGGCAATGAGCAGTTCTTC
-	TRBD2	TRBJ2-1	TRBV2	CASSPAGGGGPNEQFF	TGTGCCAGCAGTCCCGCGGGAGGGGGTGGCCCCAATGAGCAGTTCTTC
few	-	TRBJ1-1	TRBV7-9	CASSPTGRRTEAFF	TGTGCCAGCAGCCCGACGGGGAGACGCACTGAAGCTTTCTTT
-	-	TRBJ2-3	TRBV30	CAWSRTDTASDTQYF	TGTGCCTGGAGTCGTACCGACACGGCTTCAGATACGCAGTATTTT
-	TRBD2	TRBJ2-7	TRBV14	CASSPLGLAAYEQYF	TGTGCCAGCAGCCCCCTGGGACTAGCGGCCTACGAGCAGTACTTC